This T cell receptor (beta chain) comes out of a study of STAT5B mutations in CD4+ large granular lymphocyte leukemia. The method was immunoSEQ multiplex PCR; TCRdb's version includes in-frame clones alone and lacks a portion of them. The table has tens of thousands of clones, roughly four fifths seen once; the top ten hold 3.6%. This CDR3 has 14 amino acids. CDR1 is SGHDN, CDR2 FVKESK, per germline. V lost 4 bases and J lost 1, with 8 bases in between. Study-level points and caveats: TRBV06-family usage was enriched in top patient clones (8/27) versus controls (2/35). No patients shared main leukemic clonotypes, though around 25% appeared at low frequency elsewhere. Without putative leukemic clones, patient CD4-sorted repertoires remained more clonal than healthy CD4+ repertoires.

This clone occurred a few times. What it binds is not known. The receptor was derived from a human donor in good health. The source material was CD4+ T cells from blood buffy coats. The genes are TRBV14 and TRBJ2-4; TRBD2 is a possible D gene (6 bases). For the CDR3, the DNA is TGTGCCAGCAGCCGGGCGGGGGCCAAAAACATTCAGTACTTC. Its protein product is CASSRAGAKNIQYF. The full variable domain, completed using reference TRBV14 and TRBJ2-4, is EAGVTQFPSHSVIEKGQTVTLRCDPISGHDNLYWYRRVMGKEIKFLLHFVKESKQDESGMPNNRFLAERTGGTYSTLKVQPAELEDSGVYFCASSRAGAKNIQYFGAGTRLSVL.